This TCR beta chain emerged from a study (dated by TCRdb to between 2015 and 2016). In the study overall: The study examined whether tumor-infiltrating Tregs in breast cancer are drawn from blood Tregs or arise in situ by conversion from other CD4+ T cell subsets.

As concerns this clonotype: Which antigen it targets is not known. No base quality values were provided; no much bigger clone lies one nucleotide off.

The junction shows trimming of 5 bases on V and 1 base on J, plus 11 bases between the germline ends. Spanning cysteine to phenylalanine, the CDR3 consists of 14 amino acids. Just CDR3 DNA is preserved here, 42 bases in frame from base 1. To purify naive CD4+ T cells, the Miltenyi Naive CD4+ T Cell Isolation kit was used, and CD25 microbeads served to deplete Tregs. Tregs, naive and memory CD4+ T cells from tumor, blood and ipsilateral draining lymph nodes of 5 or 6 breast cancer patients underwent full-length TCR alpha and beta sequencing. Tumor tissue and lymph nodes obtained by ipsilateral axillary dissection were perfused with PBS, cut into small pieces and digested using collagenase I and hyaluronidase. Sorted cell populations were confirmed by FACS to exceed 90% purity. What the research found in general, with its limitations: The TCR gene usage of tumor memory CD4+ T cells clustered together with blood and lymph node memory CD4+ cells and with lymph node naive CD4+ cells. The greatest overlap of tumor-infiltrating Treg TCR alpha and beta sequences was with tumor naive CD4+ T cells, followed next by blood naive CD4+ T cells. Rather than covering whole repertoires, validation in the larger cohort was restricted to a single TCR beta V-J rearrangement.

Full-length TCR variable regions were amplified by 5' RACE PCR using constant-region reverse primers, and then by semi-nested PCR using Nested Universal Primer A. Using the ReliaPrep RNA Cell Miniprep System, total RNA was extracted, and the SMARTer RACE 5'/3' Kit was then used to reverse transcribe the RNA into 5'RACE-ready cDNA. Full-length TCR alpha and beta libraries were barcoded with multiplex adaptors and sequenced on an Illumina MiSeq. The authors' pipeline ran thus. For each of nine subset-tissue groups, sequencing data from the five patients were pooled, and the groups were then compared using unsupervised clustering of TCR gene usage. Repertoire similarity was calculated with the Morisita-Horn index, weighting shared sequences by their contribution to each repertoire. The public reads were quality trimmed at Q25 with fastp and then assembled into clones with MiXCR by TCRdb, keeping productive beta chains. Each record represents a unique CDR3 protein, reported with the most common genes and DNA among its rows. TCRdb's processing, not the authors', yielded these V and J calls. Within this sample are over 55,000 distinct CDR3 sequences, with roughly 30% of them counted one time only. Roughly 2% of the sample is held by the ten biggest clonotypes.

The chain links TRBV12-3 or TRBV12-4 with TRBJ1-2, with TRBD1 perhaps the D gene, on 5 matching bases. Sequenced sample: tumor-infiltrating naive CD4+ T cells sorted from the breast tumor. The label giving this sample's cell subset or site can be read as: naive CD4+ T cells, CD4+CD45RA+CD25-. The origin of this receptor is a female donor with breast cancer. The CDR3 has the sequence CASSPIGGNYGYTF. The DNA reads as follows: TGTGCCAGCAGTCCAATCGGGGGTAACTATGGCTACACCTTC.